These 21 T cell receptor beta chains were sequenced from one sample in a study of Ad26.COV2.S vaccination and SARS-CoV-2 variants. The treatment here: some 19 received Ad26.COV2.S at low or high dose, single or two shots; about 5 received placebo; per-sample allocation not given. Specimens were obtained on day 63 following the first vaccine or placebo injection. The protocol was immunoSEQ multiplex PCR, while the TCRdb copy is restricted to in-frame clones and leaves out a portion. The data contain roughly 700,000 clones, about 89% of them singletons. The specimen was peripheral blood, collected in a trial of Ad26.COV2.S vaccine versus placebo. The receptors here all came from a person between 18 and 59 years old who received the Ad26.COV2.S COVID-19 vaccine or a placebo.

This clone was observed a single time. The chain is built from TRBV11-2 and TRBJ2-3; no clear D gene. V was cut by 5 bases and J by 2 bases, with 8 bases left in between. The CDR3 consists of 13 residues. Germline loops: CDR1 SGHAT, CDR2 FQNNGV. CDR3 DNA: TGTGCCAGCAGCCACCCCCCCACAGATACGCAGTATTTT. It is translated as CASSHPPTDTQYF.

The chain combines TRBV2 with TRBJ1-4; no reliable D call. CDR1 and CDR2 (germline): SNHLY, FYNNEI. This CDR3 is 15 amino acids long. CDR3 sequence reads: CAQQAKEGTNEKLFF. The CDR3, as DNA: TGTGCACAGCAGGCAAAGGAGGGAACTAATGAAAAACTGTTTTTT. The variable domain in full, completed from reference TRBV2 and TRBJ1-4, reads EPEVTQTPSHQVTQMGQEVILRCVPISNHLYFYWYRQILGQKVEFLVSFYNNEISEKSEIFDDQFSVERPDGSNFTLKIRSTKLEDSAMYFCAQQAKEGTNEKLFFGSGTQLSVL.

The chain has TRBV5-4 and TRBJ2-5; D is ambiguous. The CDR3 totals 16 residues. Trimming removed 3 bases from V and 3 bases from J, with 18 bases in between. The germline CDR1 and CDR2 sequences are SGHNT and YYREEE (reference sequence). The CDR3 loop is CASSSTSRPSKETQYF. The CDR3 bases are TGTGCCAGCAGCTCGACATCCCGTCCATCCAAAGAGACCCAGTACTTC.

The V gene is TRBV19, the J gene TRBJ1-5, with D unclear. Germline values: CDR1 LNHDA, CDR2 SQIVND (reference sequence). The CDR3 extends over 13 amino acids. The V end was cut by 8 bases, the J end by 3 bases, with 11 bases between. CDR3 sequence: CASSHSPNQPQHF. DNA of the CDR3: TGTGCCAGTTCGCATAGTCCCAATCAGCCCCAGCATTTT.

The chain joins TRBV29-1 to TRBJ1-2, with TRBD1 identical over 11 bases. Germline V CDR1 and CDR2: SQVTM, ANQGSEA. The J segment lost 2 bases and the V segment lost 7 bases, leaving 3 bases of the junction unmatched. The CDR3 totals 13 residues. Written as DNA, the CDR3 is TGCAGCGCAAGGGACAGGGGGAACTATGGCTACACCTTC. Translation gives CSARDRGNYGYTF. Full variable domain (remainder filled in from reference TRBV29-1 and TRBJ1-2): SAVISQKPSRDICQRGTSLTIQCQVDSQVTMMFWYRQQPGQSLTLIATANQGSEATYESGFVIDKFPISRPNLTFSTLTVSNMSPEDSSIYLCSARDRGNYGYTFGSGTRLTVV.

The genes are TRBV12-3 or TRBV12-4 and TRBJ1-4; 8 bases fit TRBD1. The CDR3 loop spans 13 amino acids. V was clipped by 6 bases and J by 8 bases; unmatched bases: 5. The CDR3 reads CASRADRDEKLFF. The CDR3 region has the DNA TGTGCCAGCAGGGCGGACAGGGACGAAAAACTGTTTTTT.

V usage is TRBV5-1 and J usage is TRBJ2-3; 8 bases are a match to TRBD1. The CDR3 has 13 amino acids. V dropped 5 bases and J dropped 6; count of bases not matched to a gene: 5. CDR1 is SGHRS and CDR2 is YFSETQ in the germline V gene. As DNA, the CDR3 is TGCGCCAGCAGGGACAGGGTCTTCGATACGCAGTATTTT. Translating it yields CASRDRVFDTQYF.

The table lists this clone with a count of one. This chain links TRBV27 with TRBJ2-3; D is possibly TRBD2 (6 bases). Between the trimmed V and J ends, which lost 2 bases and 6 bases, there was a span of 15 bases. There are 15 residues in the CDR3. Germline assignment: CDR1 MNHEY and CDR2 SMNVEV (reference sequence). CDR3 amino acids: CASSLDGRIADTQYF. The CDR3 nucleotides read TGTGCCAGCAGTTTAGACGGGAGAATCGCCGATACGCAGTATTTT.

This clone was found once. The rearrangement uses TRBV18 and TRBJ1-4; 8 nucleotides agree with TRBD1. Germline CDR1 KGHSH, CDR2 LQKENI. CDR3 length equals 16 residues. J gave up 4 bases and V 3 bases, and 7 bases lay outside the gene matches. In nucleotides, the CDR3 is TGTGCCAGCTCACCCGCCTGGACAGGGTTTAATGAAAAACTGTTTTTT. Its protein product is CASSPAWTGFNEKLFF.

The CDR3 region has the DNA TGTGCCTGGACCGCGGAGGACCACTACGAGCAGTACTTC. Translated, it gives CAWTAEDHYEQYF. This chain uses TRBV30 with TRBJ2-7; D perhaps matches TRBD2 (5 bases). V was clipped by 4 bases and J by 3 bases, with 13 bases between them. The CDR3 length is 13 residues. Per the germline V gene, CDR1 is GTSNPN and CDR2 is SVGIG (reference sequence).

CDR3 nucleotides: TGTGCCTGGGGCCGGGACAGGGGAACCTACGAGCAGTACTTC. This codes for CAWGRDRGTYEQYF. The rearrangement uses TRBV30 and TRBJ2-7; the match to TRBD1 covers 10 bases. The CDR3 is 14 amino acids. Germline loops: CDR1 GTSNPN, CDR2 SVGIG (reference sequence). V shed 5 bases and J 2 bases; nucleotides not matched to a gene: 6.

This clone turned up a few times. The gene calls are TRBV4-2 and TRBJ2-1; 10 bases fit TRBD2. The V gene's germline CDR1 is LGHNA and CDR2 YNFKEQ. The CDR3 totals 17 residues. The trim removed 1 base at V and 5 bases at J, leaving 8 bases unmatched. The CDR3 bases are TGTGCCAGCAGCCAAGTCGTAACTAGCGGGGCGAACAATGAGCAGTTCTTC. It translates to CASSQVVTSGANNEQFF.

The chain joins TRBV5-1 to TRBJ2-7; 8 nucleotides match TRBD2. The CDR3 totals 15 residues. Trimming removed 0 bases from V and 5 bases from J; junction bases left unmatched: 7. CDR1 is SGHRS, CDR2 YFSETQ, per germline. The CDR3 coding sequence is TGCGCCAGCAGCTTGGACGGGACTAGAGGGCACGAGCAGTACTTC. This encodes CASSLDGTRGHEQYF.

In the case of this clone: Within the sample, other DNA sequences also encode this same CDR3. The rearrangement links TRBV7-6 to TRBJ2-5, with 15 bases that match TRBD2. This CDR3 is 17 amino acids long. The V gene's germline CDR1 is SGHVS and CDR2 FNYEAQ. The V gene end was trimmed by 2 bases and the J gene end by 2 bases; junction bases not matched to a gene: 3. The CDR3 reads CASSLMGLAGGQETQYF. CDR3 bases: TGTGCCAGCAGCTTAATGGGACTAGCGGGGGGACAAGAGACCCAGTACTTC.

The V gene is TRBV10-2, the J gene TRBJ2-7; TRBD2 matches at 8 bases. The V and J ends lost 6 bases and 4 bases, in that order; junction bases with no gene match: 11. This CDR3 has 15 amino acids. CDR1 and CDR2 from the germline V gene are WSHSY and SAAADI. CDR3 residues: CASSAVGGGLYEQYF. CDR3 nucleotides: TGCGCCAGCAGCGCCGTAGGCGGGGGGCTATACGAGCAGTACTTC.

The CDR3 loop is CASSVLTGTGAYEQYF. The CDR3 DNA is TGTGCCAGCAGCGTCTTGACCGGGACAGGCGCCTACGAGCAGTACTTC. This chain uses TRBV11-2 with TRBJ2-7, with 8 positions matching TRBD1. With V trimmed by 5 bases and J by 2 bases, 11 bases remained unmatched. This CDR3 has 16 residues. Germline V CDR1 and CDR2: SGHAT, FQNNGV.

This clone was detected a few times. The chain employs TRBV7-2 and TRBJ2-7; TRBD1 matches at 8 bases. V trimming: 1 base; J trimming: 10 bases; junction bases outside the gene matches: 3. The germline V gene has CDR1 SGHTA and CDR2 FQGNSA. There are 12 residues in the CDR3. Written as DNA, the CDR3 is TGTGCCAGCAGCTTAGGGGACAGGTATCAGTACTTC. It specifies CASSLGDRYQYF.

J is TRBJ1-1 and V is TRBV21-1; the table gives TRBD1 as D, unverified against the DNA. TRBV21-1 is designated a pseudogene. The CDR3 has 15 residues. CDR3: CASSGRRDRYTEAFF. For the CDR3, the DNA is TGTGCCAGCAGCGGACGCCGGGACAGATACACTGAAGCTTTCTTT.

CDR3 nucleotide sequence: TGCGCCAGCAGCGGTGCCTCCGGGACAGGGGGCTTCGGGCTTAAAGGAAACGTCCTGACTTTC. Translating it yields CASSGASGTGGFGLKGNVLTF. The chain recombines TRBV5-1 with TRBJ2-6, with TRBD1 matching over 12 bases. The CDR3 contains 21 residues. V gave up 4 bases and J gave up 10 bases; unmatched junction bases: 24. In germline, CDR1 is SGHRS, CDR2 YFSETQ.

The chain uses TRBV24-1 and TRBJ2-2, with TRBD2 as a possible D gene (7 bases). There are 15 residues in the CDR3. Germline V gives CDR1 KGHDR, CDR2 SFDVKD. V lost 11 bases and J 4 bases, leaving 19 bases between the germline ends. CDR3 region: CASSPAGARTGELFF. The CDR3 region has the DNA TGTGCCAGCTCTCCGGCGGGGGCCCGCACCGGGGAGCTGTTTTTT.

This chain joins TRBV18 and TRBJ2-3; D is uncertain. Germline V gives CDR1 KGHSH, CDR2 LQKENI. CDR3 length equals 14 residues. Trimming left V 0 bases short and J 6 bases short, with 10 bases between. The CDR3 is CASSPPATPDTQYF. The CDR3 region has the DNA TGTGCCAGCTCACCACCCGCTACCCCCGATACGCAGTATTTT.